This TCR beta chain was retrieved from a study of T cell repertoires in cytomegalovirus infection. Overall study: Signatures in public TCR beta sequences pointed to both CMV infection and matching HLA type.

About this clonotype itself: What it recognizes is unknown. One end of the junction is discordant with germline, which a read error may explain.

The germline CDR1 and CDR2 sequences are ENHRY and SYGVKD. This CDR3 contains 12 residues. Study findings and constraints: Carriers of CMV plus the relevant HLA were identified by cumulative public TCR beta family frequency.

TCRdb reanalysed the reads using MiXCR and keeps one entry per CDR3 protein. This sample has approximately 76,000 distinct CDR3 sequences, with more than 20% found just once. The sequence was collected from a human donor in good health (CMV status not recorded). Some clones in this sample may be carry-over from other donors' samples. The material was CD8+ T cells from cultured PBMCs, obtained from culture after CMV antigen stimulation. V and J are TRBV10-3 and TRBJ2-1; possible D gene TRBD1, 6 bases. The CDR3 sequence is CATVQGTNVQFF. CDR3 DNA: TGTGCCACCGTACAGGGCACCAATGTGCAGTTCTTC.